These 19 T cell receptor beta chains share one sample of origin, sequenced in a study of T cells after yellow fever vaccination. MiXCR was run by TCRdb on the 5' RACE reads, yielding one entry per CDR3 protein. The repertoire includes about 300,000 distinct CDR3 sequences, 8.7% of them detected once, and around 3.5% sits in the top ten. Sequencing used CD4+ T cells sorted from PBMCs, obtained 5 days after the yellow fever booster vaccination. The receptors stem from a man younger than 30 who received the YFV17D yellow fever vaccine.

V and J are TRBV28 and TRBJ1-2; 7 nucleotides match TRBD1. With 4 bases clipped from V and 2 bases from J, the junction kept 4 bases outside the gene matches. CDR3 size: 14 residues. CDR1 and CDR2 from the germline V gene are MDHEN and SYDVKM. CDR3 DNA sequence: TGTGCCAGCAGTTGGGACAGCCTGAACTATGGCTACACCTTC. Protein: CASSWDSLNYGYTF.

V and J are TRBV30 and TRBJ2-3; no clear D. This CDR3 region has 10 residues. Germline V lookup: CDR1 GTSNPN, CDR2 SVGIG (reference sequence). Trimming pared 1 base from V and 10 bases from J, leaving 6 bases between. CDR3 loop: CAWSGRAQYF. CDR3 DNA: TGTGCCTGGAGTGGAAGGGCGCAGTATTTT.

This clonotype turned up a few times. The rearrangement uses TRBV11-2 and TRBJ2-1; the match to TRBD1 covers 7 bases. CDR1 SGHAT and CDR2 FQNNGV come from the germline V gene. J gave up 7 bases and V 2 bases, and 8 bases lay outside the gene matches. This CDR3 region has 15 residues. The CDR3 loop is CASSLWIVQGNEQFF. In nucleotides, the CDR3 is TGTGCCAGCAGCTTATGGATCGTACAGGGGAATGAGCAGTTCTTC. The full variable domain, with the rest looked up from reference TRBV11-2 and TRBJ2-1, is EAGVAQSPRYKIIEKRQSVAFWCNPISGHATLYWYQQILGQGPKLLIQFQNNGVVDDSQLPKDRFSAERLKGVDSTLKIQPAKLEDSAVYLCASSLWIVQGNEQFFGPGTRLTVL.

The chain combines TRBV7-2 with TRBJ2-3; D is unclear. The V gene lost 5 bases and the J gene lost 1 base, with 13 bases spanning the gap. CDR3 length equals 15 residues. Looked up from germline, CDR1 is SGHTA and CDR2 is FQGNSA. The CDR3 DNA sequence: TGTGCCAGCAGCCCTCACCAGCGTGGCACAGATACGCAGTATTTT. It yields the protein CASSPHQRGTDTQYF.

This chain connects TRBV7-2 to TRBJ1-5, with 7 nucleotides matching TRBD1. With V trimmed by 3 bases and J by 4 bases, 3 bases remained unmatched. Germline V CDR1 and CDR2: SGHTA, FQGNSA. The CDR3 covers 14 residues. As DNA, the CDR3 is TGTGCCAGCAGCTTCACAGGGGTGAATCAGCCCCAGCATTTT. Translating gives CASSFTGVNQPQHF.

This clonotype showed up just a few times. The V and J genes are TRBV6-2 or TRBV6-3 and TRBJ2-7; 9 bases agree with TRBD1. The trim removed 8 bases at V and 2 bases at J, leaving 10 bases unmatched. The CDR3 length is 15 residues. Per germline, CDR1 MNHEY and CDR2 SVGEGT. The CDR3 here is CASGRPGTGTYEQYV. DNA for the CDR3: TGTGCCAGCGGTAGACCCGGGACAGGGACCTACGAGCAGTACGTC.

The V call is TRBV3-1, the J call TRBJ1-2; TRBD1 matches 9 bases. Trimming took 2 bases from V and 6 from J; bases not matched to a gene: 4. Germline V gene lookup returns CDR1 LGHDT and CDR2 YNNKEL (reference sequence). CDR3 length equals 14 residues. The CDR3: CASSQTGGADGYTF. The CDR3 nucleotides read TGTGCCAGCAGCCAAACAGGGGGCGCGGATGGCTACACCTTC.

V and J are TRBV7-3 and TRBJ2-2, with TRBD1 as a possible D gene (6 bases). There are 16 residues in the CDR3. V was clipped by 6 bases and J by 7 bases, with 21 bases between them. The germline gives CDR1 SGHTA, CDR2 FQGTGA. This CDR3 reads CASRSGGQGMIGELFF. In DNA form, the CDR3 reads TGTGCCAGCAGATCCGGTGGTCAGGGGATGATCGGGGAGCTGTTTTTT.

The table lists this clonotype with many counts. The chain couples TRBV18 to TRBJ1-1; the match to TRBD1 covers 7 bases. Germline-derived CDR1 and CDR2 are KGHSH and LQKENI. V shed 3 bases, J shed 0 bases, and the junction held 7 bases outside the gene matches. This CDR3 region has 16 residues. As DNA, the CDR3 is TGTGCCAGCTCACCGGGGACAGTTTTCATGAACACTGAAGCTTTCTTT. Translation: CASSPGTVFMNTEAFF.

This clonotype has only a few counts. The chain links TRBV4-3 to TRBJ1-4; 9 nucleotides align to TRBD1. The V gene's germline CDR1 is LGHNA and CDR2 YSLEER. The J segment lost 7 bases and the V segment lost 1 base, leaving 4 bases of the junction unmatched. This CDR3 has 15 residues. CDR3 coding DNA: TGCGCCAGCAGCCAAGGCGGGACAGGGCGTGAAAAACTGTTTTTT. It encodes CASSQGGTGREKLFF.

This clonotype has a count of ten or more. The rearrangement uses TRBV4-2 and TRBJ2-4; unclear D gene. Germline V gene sequence: CDR1 LGHNA, CDR2 YNFKEQ. CDR3 length: 12 amino acids. V lost 0 bases and J 7 bases, leaving 4 bases between the germline ends. CDR3 protein: CASSQDGNIQYF. The CDR3 DNA is TGTGCCAGCAGCCAAGATGGGAACATTCAGTACTTC.

The genes are TRBV10-3 and TRBJ1-1, with D perhaps matching TRBD1 (6 bases). V was shortened by 0 bases and J by 3 bases, with 8 bases between the two germline ends. The CDR3 covers 14 residues. Germline V lookup: CDR1 ENHRY, CDR2 SYGVKD. The CDR3 bases are TGTGCCATCAGTGAGTCTCAGGGGCACACTGAAGCTTTCTTT. It encodes CAISESQGHTEAFF.

The chain couples TRBV2 to TRBJ2-3; the D gene is possibly TRBD2 (7 bases). The ends were cut back, 0 bases at V and 4 bases at J, with 11 bases in the middle. Germline loops: CDR1 SNHLY, CDR2 FYNNEI. This CDR3 has 15 amino acids. The CDR3 DNA reads as TGTGCCAGCAGTGAAGCACGGGGGGCGGCAGATACGCAGTATTTT. This translates into CASSEARGAADTQYF. Based on the CDR3 plus reference TRBV2 and TRBJ2-3, the full variable domain is EPEVTQTPSHQVTQMGQEVILRCVPISNHLYFYWYRQILGQKVEFLVSFYNNEISEKSEIFDDQFSVERPDGSNFTLKIRSTKLEDSAMYFCASSEARGAADTQYFGPGTRLTVL.

The table lists this clonotype with a few counts. The chain has TRBV5-1 and TRBJ1-1; D gene ambiguous. V lost 4 bases and J lost 1, with 11 bases in between. There are 14 residues in the CDR3. Per germline, CDR1 SGHRS and CDR2 YFSETQ. CDR3 residues: CASSQGPRNTEAFF. The DNA of the CDR3 is TGCGCCAGCAGCCAAGGACCGAGGAACACTGAAGCTTTCTTT.

This clonotype was detected only a few times. The chain employs TRBV23-1 and TRBJ2-5, with D unclear. TRBV23-1 is flagged as an ORF with uncertain function. The CDR3 has 14 residues. V was pared by 2 bases and J by 5 bases, with 12 bases between. The CDR3 DNA follows: TGCGCCAGCAGTCAAAAGGAAAGGTCGGAGACCCAGTACTTC. This sequence encodes CASSQKERSETQYF.

In its sample, this clonotype was seen many times. This chain uses TRBV3-1 with TRBJ1-1; the D is unclear. In germline, CDR1 is LGHDT, CDR2 YNNKEL (reference sequence). CDR3 length: 15 residues. The V gene lost 4 bases and the J gene lost 4 bases, with 16 bases spanning the gap. The CDR3 nucleotides are TGTGCCAGCAGCCCGACTTCTTTGGGAAGCACTGAAGCTTTCTTT. It translates to CASSPTSLGSTEAFF.

This clonotype has a count of ten or more. The V and J genes are TRBV27 and TRBJ2-7; perhaps TRBD1 as D (5 bases). The CDR3 sequence is 10 residues long. The germline gives CDR1 MNHEY, CDR2 SMNVEV (reference sequence). The V end was cut by 4 bases, the J end by 10 bases, with 8 bases between. CDR3 bases: TGTGCCAGCAGTTCATGGACACAGTACGTC. Translating gives CASSSWTQYV.

This clonotype was counted between two and nine times. The chain links TRBV5-1 to TRBJ2-2; 8 positions agree with TRBD1. This CDR3 comprises 15 residues. Germline V gene sequence: CDR1 SGHRS, CDR2 YFSETQ. V lost 2 bases, J lost 6 bases, and 6 bases stayed unmatched. Here the CDR3 DNA reads TGCGCCAGCAGCTTCCCTCAGGGGGCCGCCGGGGAGCTGTTTTTT. This sequence encodes CASSFPQGAAGELFF.

The genes are TRBV13 and TRBJ2-7; 7 nucleotides line up with TRBD1. The CDR3 totals 14 residues. From germline, CDR1 is PRHDT and CDR2 FYEKMQ (reference sequence). The junction had 10 bases not matched to a gene; V was cut back by 5 bases and J by 6 bases. The CDR3 DNA is TGTGCCAGCAGCCCGGGACAGCTGCAACGCGAGCAGTACTTC. It yields the protein CASSPGQLQREQYF.